Below are 20 T cell receptor beta chains sequenced from a single sample in a study of blood T cell repertoires in COVID-19. TCRdb's table, derived via immunoSEQ multiplex PCR, lists solely in-frame clones and lacks some. The sample lists approximately 280,000 clones, about nine tenths occurring once. What was sequenced was peripheral blood. These receptor sequences come from an older woman with acute or convalescent COVID-19.

The V and J genes are TRBV4-1 and TRBJ2-7; the D gene is possibly TRBD2 (5 bases). In germline, CDR1 is MGHRA, CDR2 YSYEKL. The CDR3 runs 15 residues. Trimming shortened V by 4 bases and J by 0 bases, and 13 bases separated the two germline ends. The DNA for the CDR3 is TGCGCCAGCAGCCGAGAGGGTAGCACCTCCTACGAGCAGTACTTC. Translating gives CASSREGSTSYEQYF.

This sequence joins TRBV11-3 and TRBJ2-3, with a weak D call TRBD2 (5 bases). V shed 4 bases and J shed 14 bases, with 16 bases lying between them. The CDR3 length is 12 residues. CDR1 is SGHNT and CDR2 is YENEEA in the germline V gene. CDR3 sequence: CASSSSPGIPYF. The CDR3 region has the DNA TGTGCCAGCAGCTCCTCCCCCGGGATCCCGTATTTT. Together with reference TRBV11-3 and TRBJ2-3, the CDR3 gives the full variable domain: EAGVVQSPRYKIIEKKQPVAFWCNPISGHNTLYWYLQNLGQGPELLIRYENEEAVDDSQLPKDRFSAERLKGVDSTLKIQPAELGDSAVYLCASSSSPGIPYFGPGTRLTVL.

V usage is TRBV18 and J usage is TRBJ1-1; 10 positions match TRBD1. Trimming removed 6 bases from V and 3 bases from J; junction bases left unmatched: 1. Germline assignment: CDR1 KGHSH and CDR2 LQKENI. The CDR3 runs 13 residues. The CDR3 loop is CASSGQGDTEAFF. CDR3 DNA: TGTGCCAGCTCTGGACAGGGGGACACTGAAGCTTTCTTT.

The genes are TRBV18 and TRBJ1-1; D call uncertain. Trimming pared 2 bases from V and 0 bases from J, leaving 10 bases between. The CDR3 loop spans 15 amino acids. Germline V gene data show CDR1 as KGHSH and CDR2 as LQKENI. CDR3 loop: CASSPSIVVNTEAFF. CDR3 in DNA: TGTGCCAGCTCACCATCCATAGTTGTGAACACTGAAGCTTTCTTT.

The chain links TRBV19 to TRBJ1-1; TRBD1 agrees at 8 bases. V trimming: 3 bases; J trimming: 5 bases; junction bases outside the gene matches: 11. The germline V gene has CDR1 LNHDA and CDR2 SQIVND (reference sequence). The CDR3 is 16 residues long. CDR3 nucleotides: TGTGCCAGTAGTATCCTGGGCAGGGGGCGAGGGACTGAAGCTTTCTTT. Translated, it gives CASSILGRGRGTEAFF.

CDR3 region: CASSADRGINGYTF. In DNA, the CDR3 is TGTGCCAGCAGCGCCGACAGGGGTATCAATGGCTACACCTTC. The chain combines TRBV2 with TRBJ1-2, with 8 bases fitting TRBD1. The J segment lost 6 bases and the V segment lost 6 bases, leaving 9 bases of the junction unmatched. The germline V gene encodes CDR1 SNHLY and CDR2 FYNNEI. This CDR3 comprises 14 residues.

The chain couples TRBV4-2 to TRBJ1-1; a possible D gene is TRBD1 (5 bases). Germline V gene data show CDR1 as LGHNA and CDR2 as YNFKEQ. Trimming shortened V by 4 bases and J by 5 bases, and 20 bases separated the two germline ends. There are 16 residues in the CDR3. CDR3 sequence (DNA): TGTGCCAGCAGCCCCGAAGGGGTTGGCTGGGAAACTGAAGCTTTCTTT. Its protein is CASSPEGVGWETEAFF.

This clone has just one count. This chain links TRBV11-1 with TRBJ2-2, with D perhaps matching TRBD2 (6 bases). The CDR3 covers 14 residues. CDR1 SGHAT and CDR2 FQDESV come from the germline V gene (reference sequence). The germline V and J ends were trimmed by 7 bases and 5 bases, with 14 bases remaining between them. The CDR3 DNA is TGTGCCAGCATTTGGCAGGCGGGGACCGGGGAGCTGTTTTTT. It encodes CASIWQAGTGELFF.

The V and J genes are TRBV7-9 and TRBJ2-5, with D tentatively TRBD2 (5 bases). Trimming took 5 bases from V and 2 from J, leaving 9 bases between them. The CDR3 is made up of 13 amino acids. Per germline, CDR1 SEHNR and CDR2 FQNEAQ (reference sequence). The CDR3 spells CASSQSGQETQYF. As DNA, the CDR3 is TGTGCCAGCAGCCAATCGGGACAAGAGACCCAGTACTTC. Full variable domain (rest looked up from reference TRBV7-9 and TRBJ2-5): DTGVSQNPRHKITKRGQNVTFRCDPISEHNRLYWYRQTLGQGPEFLTYFQNEAQLEKSRLLSDRFSAERPKGSFSTLEIQRTEQGDSAMYLCASSQSGQETQYFGPGTRLLVL.

This clone was seen a single time. The chain has TRBV5-1 and TRBJ2-7; 11 positions match TRBD1. Germline CDR1 SGHRS, CDR2 YFSETQ. V trimming: 3 bases; J trimming: 5 bases; junction bases outside the gene matches: 1. The CDR3 extends over 13 amino acids. CDR3 coding DNA: TGCGCCAGCAGCTGGGGACAGGGGGACGAGCAGTACTTC. This encodes CASSWGQGDEQYF.

The genes are TRBV7-4 and TRBJ2-7; D gene uncertain. The CDR3 has 11 residues. V lost 1 base and J 7 bases, leaving 5 bases between the germline ends. CDR1 is SGHVT and CDR2 is SQSDAQ in the germline V gene. CDR3 DNA sequence: TGTGCCAGCAGCTTAGTCCTAGAGCAGTACTTC. This translates into CASSLVLEQYF.

The V and J genes are TRBV6-2 or TRBV6-3 and TRBJ1-6; 7 bases fit TRBD1. CDR1 MNHEY and CDR2 SVGEGT come from the germline V gene. This CDR3 spans 14 amino acids. Trimming at V came to 2 bases and at J to 10 bases, leaving 5 bases not matched to a gene. CDR3 in DNA: TGTGCCAGCAGTTACGTAGGGGGCGGATCACCCCTCCACTTT. Residues: CASSYVGGGSPLHF.

The rearrangement links TRBV11-2 to TRBJ2-1, with 8 bases lining up with TRBD2. The germline V gene has CDR1 SGHAT and CDR2 FQNNGV. The CDR3 consists of 15 residues. J lost 3 bases, V lost 5 bases, and 6 bases had no gene match. CDR3 coding DNA: TGTGCCAGCAGCCTTAGCGGGACATACTACAATGAGCAGTTCTTC. It codes for CASSLSGTYYNEQFF.

CDR3 in amino acids: CASTAGDFYGYTF. In DNA, the CDR3 is TGTGCCAGTACTGCAGGGGATTTCTATGGCTACACCTTC. The genes are TRBV9 and TRBJ1-2; D might be TRBD1 (6 bases). Trimming took off 8 bases at V and 4 bases at J, with 15 bases between the two ends. Germline-derived CDR1 and CDR2 are SGDLS and YYNGEE. The CDR3 consists of 13 residues.

The chain employs TRBV7-9 and TRBJ2-2, with a possible D match to TRBD1 (6 bases). From germline, CDR1 is SEHNR and CDR2 FQNEAQ (reference sequence). The germline V and J ends were trimmed by 5 bases and 1 base, with 20 bases remaining between them. CDR3 size: 18 residues. CDR3 sequence reads: CASSRTKGVDRNTGELFF. CDR3 bases: TGTGCCAGCAGCCGAACAAAAGGGGTGGACAGGAACACCGGGGAGCTGTTTTTT.

The count of this clone is one. The genes are TRBV9 and TRBJ2-3; 9 bases are a match to TRBD2. Germline V gene lookup returns CDR1 SGDLS and CDR2 YYNGEE. With V trimmed by 4 bases and J by 4 bases, 10 bases remained unmatched. This CDR3 is built from 16 residues. The CDR3 DNA is TGTGCCAGCAGCCGAGGAGGCGGGAGGGCACCAGATACGCAGTATTTT. Protein product: CASSRGGGRAPDTQYF.

V is TRBV7-8 and J is TRBJ1-2, with D possibly being TRBD1 (5 bases). The germline CDR1 and CDR2 sequences are SGHVS and FQNEAQ. This CDR3 spans 13 amino acids. V shed 8 bases and J shed 6 bases, with 16 bases lying between them. The CDR3 nucleotides are TGTGCCAGCCGGATGCAGGGAATAGATGGCTACACCTTC. This translates into CASRMQGIDGYTF.

This clone was counted between two and nine times. The chain is built from TRBV3-1 (or the pseudogene TRBV3-2) and TRBJ1-2; no clear D. There are 13 residues in the CDR3. V lost 1 base and J lost 11, with 14 bases in between. The germline V gene has CDR1 LGHDT and CDR2 YNNKEL (reference sequence). CDR3 in amino acids: CASSQGPKSGYTF. In nucleotides, the CDR3 is TGTGCCAGCAGCCAAGGCCCCAAGTCGGGTTACACCTTC.

The chain couples TRBV11-3 to TRBJ2-7, with D possibly TRBD1 on 5 matching bases. The germline V gene has CDR1 SGHNT and CDR2 YENEEA. V lost 5 bases to trimming and J lost 3 bases, with 11 bases between them. This CDR3 is 13 amino acids long. The DNA of the CDR3 is TGTGCCAGCAGCGGGGCCGACAGCTACGAGCAGTACTTC. The encoded protein is CASSGADSYEQYF.

V is TRBV6-4 and J is TRBJ2-3, with 9 positions matching TRBD2. The length of the CDR3 is 16 residues. V lost 5 bases to trimming and J lost 0 bases; unmatched junction nucleotides: 6. Germline CDR1 is MRHNA and CDR2 is SNTAGT. CDR3 amino acids: CASSPLSGGSTDTQYF. CDR3 coding DNA: TGTGCCAGCAGTCCCCTTAGCGGGGGTAGCACAGATACGCAGTATTTT.